This T cell receptor beta chain derives from a study of blood T cell repertoires in COVID-19. Germline V gives CDR1 ENHRY, CDR2 SYGVKD. Trimming shortened V by 0 bases and J by 2 bases, and 13 bases separated the two germline ends. This CDR3 is built from 16 residues. Everyone who took part was roughly 18 to 90 years old, and they came from 24 US areas. The study assigned cohorts using participant-reported clinical history. In the 2 weeks before study entry, exposed participants met a COVID-19 case, which was PCR-confirmed or clinician-diagnosed. The table came from immunoSEQ multiplex PCR; TCRdb's copy has only in-frame clones and leaves some out. The sample holds about 210,000 clones, 65% to 90% seen once.

The specimen was PBMCs or T cells enriched from blood (not recorded which). The sequence came from a woman aged 25 to 39 who had been exposed to COVID-19. The rearrangement joins TRBV10-3 to TRBJ1-1; D gene uncertain. Written as DNA, the CDR3 is TGTGCCATCAGTGAGTCGTGGCCGGGATCAAACACTGAAGCTTTCTTT. Amino acids: CAISESWPGSNTEAFF.